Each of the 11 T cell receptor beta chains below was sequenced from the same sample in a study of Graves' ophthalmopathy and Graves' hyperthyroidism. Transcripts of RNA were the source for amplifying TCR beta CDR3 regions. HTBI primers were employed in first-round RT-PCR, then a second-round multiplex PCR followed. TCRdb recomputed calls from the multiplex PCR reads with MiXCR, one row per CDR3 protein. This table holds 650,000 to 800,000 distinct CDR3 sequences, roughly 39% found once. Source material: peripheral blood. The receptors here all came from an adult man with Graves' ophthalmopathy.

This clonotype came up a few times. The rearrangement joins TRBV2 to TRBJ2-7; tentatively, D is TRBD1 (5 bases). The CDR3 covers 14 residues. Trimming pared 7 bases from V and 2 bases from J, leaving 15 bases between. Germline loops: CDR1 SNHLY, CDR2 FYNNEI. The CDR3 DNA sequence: TGTGCCAGCAAGGGGTCCGCGGCCCCCTACGAGCAGTACTTC. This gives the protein CASKGSAAPYEQYF.

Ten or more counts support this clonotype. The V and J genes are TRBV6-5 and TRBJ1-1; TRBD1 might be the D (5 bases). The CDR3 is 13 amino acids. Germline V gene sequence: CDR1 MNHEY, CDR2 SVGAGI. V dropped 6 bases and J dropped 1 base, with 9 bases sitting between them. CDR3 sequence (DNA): TGTGCCAGCAGGAACGACAGGAACACTGAAGCTTTCTTT. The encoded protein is CASRNDRNTEAFF.

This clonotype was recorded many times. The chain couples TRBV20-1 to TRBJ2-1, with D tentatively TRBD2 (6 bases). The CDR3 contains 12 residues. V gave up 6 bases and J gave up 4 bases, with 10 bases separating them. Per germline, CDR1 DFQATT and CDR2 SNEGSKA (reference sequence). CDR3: CSARTTYNEQFF. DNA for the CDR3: TGCAGTGCCAGGACTACATACAATGAGCAGTTCTTC.

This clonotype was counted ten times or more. The DNA of the CDR3 is TGTGCCATCAGTGGACAGGGGCACTACGAGCAGTACTTC. Translation: CAISGQGHYEQYF. The chain recombines TRBV10-3 with TRBJ2-7; 8 bases map to TRBD1. V gave up 4 bases and J gave up 3 bases; unmatched junction bases: 2. CDR1 and CDR2 (germline): ENHRY, SYGVKD. The CDR3 is 13 residues long.

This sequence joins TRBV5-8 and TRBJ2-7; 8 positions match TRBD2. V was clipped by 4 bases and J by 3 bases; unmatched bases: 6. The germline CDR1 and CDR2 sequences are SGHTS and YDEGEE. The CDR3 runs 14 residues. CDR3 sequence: CASSVGTRDYEQYF. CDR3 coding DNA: TGTGCCAGCAGCGTCGGGACTAGAGACTACGAGCAGTACTTC.

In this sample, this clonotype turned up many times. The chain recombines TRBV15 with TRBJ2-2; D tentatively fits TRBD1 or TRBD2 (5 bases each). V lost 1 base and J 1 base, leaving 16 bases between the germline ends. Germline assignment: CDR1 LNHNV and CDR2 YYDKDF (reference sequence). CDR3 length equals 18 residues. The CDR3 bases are TGTGCCACCAGCAGAGGAAGTCTTGGGGCGGGGAACACCGGGGAGCTGTTTTTT. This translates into CATSRGSLGAGNTGELFF.

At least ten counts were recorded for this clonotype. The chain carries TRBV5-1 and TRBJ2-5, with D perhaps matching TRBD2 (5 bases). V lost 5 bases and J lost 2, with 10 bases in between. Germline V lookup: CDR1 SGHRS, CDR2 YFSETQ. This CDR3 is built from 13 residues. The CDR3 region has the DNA TGCGCCAGCAGATCCGGACTGCAAGAGACCCAGTACTTC. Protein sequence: CASRSGLQETQYF.

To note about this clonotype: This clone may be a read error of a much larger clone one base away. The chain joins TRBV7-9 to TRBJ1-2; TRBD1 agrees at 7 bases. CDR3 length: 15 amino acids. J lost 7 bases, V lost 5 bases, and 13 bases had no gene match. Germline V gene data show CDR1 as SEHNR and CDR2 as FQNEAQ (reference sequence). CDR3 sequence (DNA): TGTGCCAGCAGCCAAGAGGAGGGGGCGTGCGGTGGCTACACCTTC. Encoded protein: CASSQEEGACGGYTF.

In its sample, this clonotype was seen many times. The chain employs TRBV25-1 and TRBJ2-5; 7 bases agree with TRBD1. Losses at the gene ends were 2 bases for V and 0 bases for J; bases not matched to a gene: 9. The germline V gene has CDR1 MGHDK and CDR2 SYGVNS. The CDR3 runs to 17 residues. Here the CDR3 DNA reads TGTGCCAGCAGTGAAAACCCGACAGGGCAATACCAAGAGACCCAGTACTTC. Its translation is CASSENPTGQYQETQYF.

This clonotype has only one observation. CDR3 in DNA: TGTGCCAGCAGCTTAGTTGGGGGGGTAGTACGGGAAAAACTGTTTTTT. Translating gives CASSLVGGVVREKLFF. This chain uses TRBV7-9 with TRBJ1-4; D is possibly TRBD1 (5 bases). The V end was cut by 1 base, the J end by 8 bases, with 17 bases between. The CDR3 covers 16 residues. Germline V gives CDR1 SEHNR, CDR2 FQNEAQ (reference sequence).

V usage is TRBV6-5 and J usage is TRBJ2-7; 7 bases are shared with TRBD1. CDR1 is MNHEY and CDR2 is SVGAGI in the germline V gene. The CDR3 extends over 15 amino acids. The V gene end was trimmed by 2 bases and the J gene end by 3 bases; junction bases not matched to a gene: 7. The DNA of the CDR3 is TGTGCCAGCAGTTACCAGCGGCAGGGGGTCTACGAGCAGTACTTC. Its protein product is CASSYQRQGVYEQYF.